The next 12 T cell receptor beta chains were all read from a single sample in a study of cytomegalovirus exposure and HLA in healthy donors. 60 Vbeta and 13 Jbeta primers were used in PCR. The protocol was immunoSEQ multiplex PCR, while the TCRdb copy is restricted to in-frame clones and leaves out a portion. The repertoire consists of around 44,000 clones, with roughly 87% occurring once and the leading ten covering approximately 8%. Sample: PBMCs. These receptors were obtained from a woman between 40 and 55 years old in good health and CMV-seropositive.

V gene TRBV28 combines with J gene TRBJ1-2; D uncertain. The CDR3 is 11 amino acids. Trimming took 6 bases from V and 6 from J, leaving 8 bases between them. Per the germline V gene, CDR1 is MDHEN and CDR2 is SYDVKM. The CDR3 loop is CASSPRDGYTF. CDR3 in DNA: TGTGCCAGCAGCCCCCGGGATGGCTACACCTTC.

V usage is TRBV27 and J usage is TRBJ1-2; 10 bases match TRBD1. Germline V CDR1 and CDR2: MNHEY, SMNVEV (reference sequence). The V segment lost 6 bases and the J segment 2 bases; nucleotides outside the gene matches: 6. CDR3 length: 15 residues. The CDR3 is CASRYRQGANYGYTF. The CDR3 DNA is TGTGCCAGCAGGTATCGACAGGGGGCGAACTATGGCTACACCTTC.

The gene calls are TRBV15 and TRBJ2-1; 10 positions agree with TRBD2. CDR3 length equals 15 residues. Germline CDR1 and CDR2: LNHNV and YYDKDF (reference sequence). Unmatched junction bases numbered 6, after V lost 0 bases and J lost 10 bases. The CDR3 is CATSRDLSGGVEQFF. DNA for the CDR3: TGTGCCACCAGCAGAGATCTAAGCGGGGGGGTCGAGCAGTTCTTC.

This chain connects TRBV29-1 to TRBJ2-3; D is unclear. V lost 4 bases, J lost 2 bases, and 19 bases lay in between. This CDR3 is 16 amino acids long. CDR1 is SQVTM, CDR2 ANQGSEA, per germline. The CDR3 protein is CSVVKQARLNTDTQYF. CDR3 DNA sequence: TGCAGCGTTGTAAAGCAAGCCAGGCTAAACACAGATACGCAGTATTTT.

CDR3 bases: TGTGCCAGCAGCCAAGGGCCGGAGTCCTACGAGCAGTACTTC. Its translation is CASSQGPESYEQYF. This chain joins TRBV14 and TRBJ2-7; D call uncertain. V was shortened by 1 base and J by 1 base, with 8 bases between the two germline ends. From germline, CDR1 is SGHDN and CDR2 FVKESK. The CDR3 consists of 14 residues.

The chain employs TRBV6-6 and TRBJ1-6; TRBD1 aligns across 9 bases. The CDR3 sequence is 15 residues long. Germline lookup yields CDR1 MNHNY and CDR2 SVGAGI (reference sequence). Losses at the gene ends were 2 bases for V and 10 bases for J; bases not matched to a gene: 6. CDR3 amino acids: CASSYGQGSESPLHF. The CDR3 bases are TGTGCCAGCAGTTACGGACAGGGGAGTGAGTCACCCCTCCACTTT.

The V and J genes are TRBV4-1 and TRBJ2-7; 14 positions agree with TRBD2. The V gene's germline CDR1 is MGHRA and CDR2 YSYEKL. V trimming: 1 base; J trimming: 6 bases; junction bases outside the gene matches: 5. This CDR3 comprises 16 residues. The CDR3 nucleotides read TGCGCCAGCAGCCAAGTGACCGGACTAGCGGGAGGCGAGCAGTACTTC. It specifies CASSQVTGLAGGEQYF.

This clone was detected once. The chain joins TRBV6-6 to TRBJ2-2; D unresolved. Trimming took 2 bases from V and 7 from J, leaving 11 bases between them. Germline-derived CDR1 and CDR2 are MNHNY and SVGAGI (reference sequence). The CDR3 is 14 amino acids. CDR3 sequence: CASSYVAVIGELFF. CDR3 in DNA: TGTGCCAGCAGTTACGTTGCAGTGATCGGGGAGCTGTTTTTT.

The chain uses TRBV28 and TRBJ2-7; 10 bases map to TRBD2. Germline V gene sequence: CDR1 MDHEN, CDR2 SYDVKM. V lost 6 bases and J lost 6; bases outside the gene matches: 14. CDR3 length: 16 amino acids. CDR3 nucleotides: TGTGCCAGCAGCTCCCACGGGAGCGGGAGGGCCGTCGAGCAGTACTTC. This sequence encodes CASSSHGSGRAVEQYF.

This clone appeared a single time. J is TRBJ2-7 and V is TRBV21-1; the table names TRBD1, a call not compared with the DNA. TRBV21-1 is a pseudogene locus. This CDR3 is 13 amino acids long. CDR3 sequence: CACQGGGFYEQYF. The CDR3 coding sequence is TGTGCCTGCCAAGGAGGGGGCTTTTACGAGCAGTACTTC.

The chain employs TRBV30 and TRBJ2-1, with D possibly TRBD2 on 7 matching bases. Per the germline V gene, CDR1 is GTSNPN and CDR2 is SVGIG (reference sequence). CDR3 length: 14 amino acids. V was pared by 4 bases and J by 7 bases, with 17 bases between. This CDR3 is CAWTRGRGQNEQFF. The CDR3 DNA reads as TGTGCCTGGACCCGAGGGCGGGGGCAGAATGAGCAGTTCTTC.

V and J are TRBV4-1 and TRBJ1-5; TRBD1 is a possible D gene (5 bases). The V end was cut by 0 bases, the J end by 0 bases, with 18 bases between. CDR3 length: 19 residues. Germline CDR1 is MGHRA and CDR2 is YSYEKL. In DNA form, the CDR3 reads TGCGCCAGCAGCCAAGAATGGGGGGATCTGAGATATAGCAATCAGCCCCAGCATTTT. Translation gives CASSQEWGDLRYSNQPQHF.